This T cell receptor beta chain was retrieved from a study of response to subunit inactivated influenza vaccine. Points from the study as a whole: Each seasonal flu vaccination may recruit only limited new T cells, authors suggested.

The CDR3 totals 15 residues. Germline CDR1 and CDR2: MNHEY and SVGEGT. Losses at the gene ends were 7 bases for V and 6 bases for J; bases not matched to a gene: 12. As concerns this clonotype: Its antigen is undetermined.

Via MiXCR, TCRdb re-called the RT-PCR reads, giving one row per CDR3 protein. The sample includes 650,000 to 800,000 distinct CDR3 sequences, approximately 18% of them seen just once. The chain uses TRBV6-2 or TRBV6-3 and TRBJ2-4, with TRBD2 identical over 7 bases. This sample comprised PBMCs from blood, obtained roughly 5 days after vaccination. The sequence was collected from a man aged 45-60 years who received an inactivated influenza vaccine. The chain's CDR3 is CASTIEAGVGNIQYF. The CDR3 DNA follows: TGTGCCAGCACCATAGAGGCGGGAGTGGGAAACATTCAGTACTTC.